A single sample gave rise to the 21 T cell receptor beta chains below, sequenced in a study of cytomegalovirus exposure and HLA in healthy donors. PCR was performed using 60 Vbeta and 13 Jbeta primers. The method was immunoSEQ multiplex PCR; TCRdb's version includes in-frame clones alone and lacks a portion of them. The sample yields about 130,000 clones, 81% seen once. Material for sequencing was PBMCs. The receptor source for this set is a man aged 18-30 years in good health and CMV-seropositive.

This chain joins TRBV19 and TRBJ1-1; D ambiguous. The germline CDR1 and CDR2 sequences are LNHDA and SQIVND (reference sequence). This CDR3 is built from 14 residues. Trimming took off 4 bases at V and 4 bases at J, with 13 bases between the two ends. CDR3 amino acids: CASSTPVGSTEAFF. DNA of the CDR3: TGTGCCAGTAGTACCCCGGTGGGGAGCACTGAAGCTTTCTTT. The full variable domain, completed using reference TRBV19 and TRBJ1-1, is DGGITQSPKYLFRKEGQNVTLSCEQNLNHDAMYWYRQDPGQGLRLIYYSQIVNDFQKGDIAEGYSVSREKKESFPLTVTSAQKNPTAFYLCASSTPVGSTEAFFGQGTRLTVV.

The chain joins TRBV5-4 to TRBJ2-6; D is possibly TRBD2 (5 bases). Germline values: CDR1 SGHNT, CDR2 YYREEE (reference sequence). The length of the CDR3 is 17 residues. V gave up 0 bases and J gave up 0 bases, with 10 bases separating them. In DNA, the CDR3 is TGTGCCAGCAGCTTGGGGCTAGGGAGCTCTGGGGCCAACGTCCTGACTTTC. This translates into CASSLGLGSSGANVLTF.

The CDR3 region is CASSERDSKATDTQYF. CDR3 coding DNA: TGCGCCAGCAGTGAAAGGGACAGTAAGGCCACAGATACGCAGTATTTT. This rearrangement joins TRBV10-1 to TRBJ2-3; 7 bases fit TRBD1. V shed 3 bases, J shed 2 bases, and the junction held 8 bases outside the gene matches. Germline CDR1 and CDR2: WNHNN and SYGVQD (reference sequence). The CDR3 is 16 residues long.

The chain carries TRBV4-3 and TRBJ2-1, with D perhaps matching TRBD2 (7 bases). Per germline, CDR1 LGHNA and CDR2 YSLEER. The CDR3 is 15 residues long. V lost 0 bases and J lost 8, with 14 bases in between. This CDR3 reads CASSQDPGGLDEQFF. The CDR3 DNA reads TGCGCCAGCAGCCAAGATCCGGGGGGCCTGGATGAGCAGTTCTTC.

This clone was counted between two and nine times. CDR3 protein: CASSFGASSGYTF. Written as DNA, the CDR3 is TGTGCCAGCAGTTTCGGTGCGTCGAGTGGCTACACCTTC. The rearrangement joins TRBV27 to TRBJ1-2; D ambiguous. The germline CDR1 and CDR2 sequences are MNHEY and SMNVEV (reference sequence). This CDR3 region has 13 residues. Between the trimmed V and J ends, which lost 3 bases and 7 bases, there was a span of 12 bases.

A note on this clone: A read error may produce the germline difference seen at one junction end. The CDR3 coding sequence is TGTTCCAGCACCTCAACAATAGGGGCGGGGACCACTGAAGCTTTCTTT. It yields the protein CSSTSTIGAGTTEAFF. This chain uses TRBV7-9 with TRBJ1-1; the D gene is possibly TRBD1 (5 bases). Germline CDR1 and CDR2: SEHNR and FQNEAQ (reference sequence). CDR3 length: 16 residues.

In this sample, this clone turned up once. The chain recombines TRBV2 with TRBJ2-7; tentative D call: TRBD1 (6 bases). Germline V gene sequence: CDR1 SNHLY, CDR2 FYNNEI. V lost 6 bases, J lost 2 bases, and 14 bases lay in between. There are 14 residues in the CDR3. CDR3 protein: CASSIPPGAYEQYF. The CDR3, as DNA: TGTGCCAGCAGCATTCCGCCAGGGGCCTACGAGCAGTACTTC.

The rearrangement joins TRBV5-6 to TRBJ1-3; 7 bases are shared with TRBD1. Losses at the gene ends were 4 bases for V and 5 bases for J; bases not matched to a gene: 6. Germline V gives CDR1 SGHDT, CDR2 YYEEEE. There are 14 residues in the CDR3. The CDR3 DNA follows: TGTGCCAGCAGCCGACAGGGATCGAGAAACACCATATATTTT. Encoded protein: CASSRQGSRNTIYF.

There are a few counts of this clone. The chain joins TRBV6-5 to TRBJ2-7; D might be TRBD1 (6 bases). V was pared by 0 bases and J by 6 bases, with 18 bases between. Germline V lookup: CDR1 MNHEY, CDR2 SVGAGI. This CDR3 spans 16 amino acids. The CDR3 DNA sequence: TGTGCCAGCAGTTACTCGGGGGCGAATTGGTTGTCCGAGCAGTACTTC. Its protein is CASSYSGANWLSEQYF.

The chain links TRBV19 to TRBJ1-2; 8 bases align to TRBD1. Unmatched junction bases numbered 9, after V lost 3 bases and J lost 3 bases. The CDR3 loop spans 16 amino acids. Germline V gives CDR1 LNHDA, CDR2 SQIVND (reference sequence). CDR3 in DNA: TGTGCCAGTAGTATTTGGCAGGGGGCCGGGTACTATGGCTACACCTTC. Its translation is CASSIWQGAGYYGYTF.

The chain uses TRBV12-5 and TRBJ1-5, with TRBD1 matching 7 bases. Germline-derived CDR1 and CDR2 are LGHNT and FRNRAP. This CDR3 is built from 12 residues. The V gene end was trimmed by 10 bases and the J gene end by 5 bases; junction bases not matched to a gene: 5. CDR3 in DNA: TGTGCTACACAGGGGCCCGATCAGCCCCAGCATTTT. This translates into CATQGPDQPQHF.

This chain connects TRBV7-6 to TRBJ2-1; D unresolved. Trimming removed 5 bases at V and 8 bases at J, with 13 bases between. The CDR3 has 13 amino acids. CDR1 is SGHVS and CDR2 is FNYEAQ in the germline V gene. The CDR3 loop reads CASSQKPRDEQFF. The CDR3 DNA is TGTGCCAGCAGCCAAAAGCCCCGGGATGAGCAGTTCTTC. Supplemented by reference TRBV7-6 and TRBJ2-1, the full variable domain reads GAGVSQSPRYKVTKRGQDVALRCDPISGHVSLYWYRQALGQGPEFLTYFNYEAQQDKSGLPNDRFSAERPEGSISTLTIQRTEQRDSAMYRCASSQKPRDEQFFGPGTRLTVL.

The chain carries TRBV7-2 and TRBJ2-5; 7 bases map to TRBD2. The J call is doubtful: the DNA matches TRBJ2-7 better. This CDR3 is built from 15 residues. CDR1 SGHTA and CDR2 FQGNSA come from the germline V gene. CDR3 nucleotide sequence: TGTGCCAGCAGCTTGGCCGGGACTAACGCCTACGAGCAGTACTTC. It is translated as CASSLAGTNAYEQYF.

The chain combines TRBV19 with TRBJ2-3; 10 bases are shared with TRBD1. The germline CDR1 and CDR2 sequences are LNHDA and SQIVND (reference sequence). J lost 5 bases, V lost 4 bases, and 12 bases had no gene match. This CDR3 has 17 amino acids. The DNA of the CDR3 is TGTGCCAGTAGTAAAAGAGGGACAGGGGTTTTACAAGATACGCAGTATTTT. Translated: CASSKRGTGVLQDTQYF.

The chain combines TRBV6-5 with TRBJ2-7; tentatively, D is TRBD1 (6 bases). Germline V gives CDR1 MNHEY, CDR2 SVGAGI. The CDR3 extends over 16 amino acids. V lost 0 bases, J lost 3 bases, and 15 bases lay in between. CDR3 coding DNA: TGTGCCAGCAGTTACTCGCTTACAGGGCACGTCTACGAGCAGTACTTC. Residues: CASSYSLTGHVYEQYF.

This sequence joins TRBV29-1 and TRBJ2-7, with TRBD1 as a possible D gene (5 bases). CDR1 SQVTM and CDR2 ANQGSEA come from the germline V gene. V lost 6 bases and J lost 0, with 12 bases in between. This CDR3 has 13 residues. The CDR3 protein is CSVRQSTSYEQYF. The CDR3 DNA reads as TGCAGCGTCCGACAGTCAACCTCCTACGAGCAGTACTTC.

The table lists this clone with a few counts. For the CDR3, the DNA is TGTGCCAGCAGTCTAGCGGGAGTGTGGGAGACCCAGTACTTC. This encodes CASSLAGVWETQYF. V gene TRBV6-1 combines with J gene TRBJ2-5, with TRBD2 identical over 10 bases. V lost 5 bases to trimming and J lost 5 bases; unmatched junction nucleotides: 5. The CDR3 runs 14 residues. Germline lookup yields CDR1 MNHNS and CDR2 SASEGT.

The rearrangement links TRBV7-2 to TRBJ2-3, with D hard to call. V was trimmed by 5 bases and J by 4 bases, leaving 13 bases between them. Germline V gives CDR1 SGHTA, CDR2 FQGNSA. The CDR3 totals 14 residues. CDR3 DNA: TGTGCCAGCAGCAAAGAGGTTGGTGCAGATACGCAGTATTTT. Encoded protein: CASSKEVGADTQYF.

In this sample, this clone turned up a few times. CDR3 nucleotide sequence: TGTGCCAGCAGACATCCAGGGGGCGATGCGTCCCAGTACTTC. This sequence encodes CASRHPGGDASQYF. This chain uses TRBV6-5 with TRBJ2-5; 8 nucleotides line up with TRBD1. The CDR3 is 14 amino acids. Germline CDR1 is MNHEY and CDR2 is SVGAGI. V shed 6 bases and J 9 bases; nucleotides not matched to a gene: 12.

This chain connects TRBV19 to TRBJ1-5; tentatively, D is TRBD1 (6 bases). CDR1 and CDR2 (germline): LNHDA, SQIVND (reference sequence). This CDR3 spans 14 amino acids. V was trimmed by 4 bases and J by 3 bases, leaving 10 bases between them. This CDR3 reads CASSTGQPNQPQHF. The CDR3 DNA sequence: TGTGCCAGTAGTACCGGACAGCCCAATCAGCCCCAGCATTTT.

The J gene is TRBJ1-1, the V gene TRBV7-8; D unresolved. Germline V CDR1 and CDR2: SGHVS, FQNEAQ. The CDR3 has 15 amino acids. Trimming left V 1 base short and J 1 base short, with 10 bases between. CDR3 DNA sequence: TGTGCCAGCAGCTTAGGGAGTTCGACGAACACTGAAGCTTTCTTT. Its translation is CASSLGSSTNTEAFF. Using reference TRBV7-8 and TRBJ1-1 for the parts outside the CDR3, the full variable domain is GAGVSQSPRYKVAKRGQDVALRCDPISGHVSLFWYQQALGQGPEFLTYFQNEAQLDKSGLPSDRFFAERPEGSVSTLKIQRTQQEDSAVYLCASSLGSSTNTEAFFGQGTRLTVV.